This T cell receptor beta chain was retrieved from a study of blood T cell repertoires in COVID-19. Study summary: COVID-19 samples collected from the United States, Italy and Spain covered acute and convalescent phases. PBMCs, B-cell-depleted T cells, or T cells provided the cDNA or gDNA that made up the material.

The CDR3 runs 17 residues. With V trimmed by 2 bases and J by 2 bases, 7 bases remained unmatched. The germline CDR1 and CDR2 sequences are MNHEY and SMNVEV (reference sequence). Original data processing: By means of reference gene primer amplification, nucleated cell counts were estimated. Repertoires were generated with immunoSEQ multiplex PCR, while TCRdb's copy carries only in-frame clones and drops some. That table is the source of V, J and clone size, and D and trimming were worked out from the DNA. The data hold some 400,000 clones, with around nine tenths observed a single time. The source is a human donor in a cohort sampled during active COVID-19. The chain has TRBV27 and TRBJ2-3; TRBD2 aligns across 10 bases. The sample comprised peripheral blood. For the CDR3, the DNA is TGTGCCAGCAGTTTAGTGTGGACTAGCGGAATCACAGATACGCAGTATTTT. Protein: CASSLVWTSGITDTQYF.